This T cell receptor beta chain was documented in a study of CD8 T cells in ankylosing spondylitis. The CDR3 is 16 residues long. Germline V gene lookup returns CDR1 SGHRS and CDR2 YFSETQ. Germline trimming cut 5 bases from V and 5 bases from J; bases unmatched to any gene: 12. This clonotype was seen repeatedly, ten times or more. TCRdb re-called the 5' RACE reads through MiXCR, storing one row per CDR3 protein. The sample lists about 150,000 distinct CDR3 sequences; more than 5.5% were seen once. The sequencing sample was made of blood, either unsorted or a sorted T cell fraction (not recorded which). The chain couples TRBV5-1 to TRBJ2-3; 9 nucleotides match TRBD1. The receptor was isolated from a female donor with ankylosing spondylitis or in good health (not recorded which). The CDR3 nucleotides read TGCGCCAGCAGTCGCGCCGGGACAGGGTTTAAAGATACGCAGTATTTT. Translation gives CASSRAGTGFKDTQYF.